These T cell receptor beta chains were read from a single sample in a study of blood T cell repertoires in COVID-19. Generated by immunoSEQ multiplex PCR, the TCRdb table keeps only in-frame clones and is missing some. This sample has under 250,000 clones, with less than 85% found just once. The specimen sequenced was peripheral blood. The receptors shown here come from a woman in her 70s with active or convalescent COVID-19. Each CDR3 is given with its conserved first and last residue. The D gene is left open where the match is weak. Clone size is given for some rows only: seen once, a few or many times, or a class if the clone is expanded.

TRBJ2-1 NA TRBV10-1 NA CASSPRRGNSDKFSYNEQFF TGCGCCAGCTCCCCACGCCGGGGAAATAGCGACAAATTCTCCTACAATGAGCAGTTCTTC
TRBJ2-7 NA TRBV19 NA CASSRQYLSSYEQYF TGTGCCAGTAGTCGACAGTACCTGTCTTCCTACGAGCAGTACTTC
TRBJ2-2 TRBD2 TRBV19 NA CATEGTSGSRAGELFF TGTGCCACCGAGGGGACTAGCGGGAGTAGGGCCGGGGAGCTGTTTTTT
TRBJ2-1 TRBD2 TRBV6-6 NA CATRGAGVGANEQFF TGTGCCACCCGCGGGGCGGGAGTGGGAGCAAATGAGCAGTTCTTC
TRBJ2-1 NA TRBV19 few CASSIAGQNNEQFF TGTGCCAGTAGTATAGCCGGACAGAACAATGAGCAGTTCTTC
TRBJ2-3 NA TRBV27 NA CASSPTLGAGKQYF TGTGCCAGCAGTCCGACCCTAGGGGCGGGGAAGCAGTATTTT
TRBJ2-7 TRBD2 TRBV7-8 NA CASSYGTSGSYEQYF TGTGCCAGCAGCTATGGGACTAGCGGATCCTACGAGCAGTACTTC
TRBJ2-6 NA TRBV5-4 NA CASSLSGANVLTF TGTGCCAGCAGTTTATCTGGGGCCAACGTCCTGACTTTC
TRBJ2-1 TRBD2 TRBV11-3 few CASSPLRGGRYNEQFF TGTGCCAGCAGCCCCCTCCGGGGCGGGAGGTACAATGAGCAGTTCTTC
TRBJ2-7 TRBD2 TRBV20-1 NA CSASPGLYEQYF TGCAGTGCTAGTCCGGGACTATACGAGCAGTACTTC
TRBJ2-3 TRBD2 TRBV5-1 NA CASSGLAGGYTDTQYF TGCGCCAGCAGCGGACTAGCGGGGGGCTACACAGATACGCAGTATTTT
TRBJ1-2 NA TRBV6-1 once CASSEVGANYGYTF TGTGCCAGCAGTGAGGTTGGGGCAAACTATGGCTACACCTTC
TRBJ1-6 NA TRBV27 NA CASSFEGEGNSPLHF TGTGCCAGCAGTTTTGAGGGTGAGGGCAATTCACCCCTCCACTTT
TRBJ2-7 TRBD1 TRBV11-2 NA CASSPTGGTYEQYF TGTGCCAGCAGCCCGACAGGGGGCACGTACGAGCAGTACTTC
TRBJ2-3 NA TRBV6-5 NA CASSYGAGVFTQYF TGTGCCAGCAGTTACGGGGCAGGGGTGTTTACGCAGTATTTT
TRBJ1-5 TRBD1 TRBV6-1 NA CASSERGDSALYSNQPQHF TGTGCCAGCAGTGAAAGGGGGGACAGCGCCCTTTATAGCAATCAGCCCCAGCATTTT
TRBJ2-5 TRBD2 TRBV3-1/TRBV3-2 once CASSQVGLAALYF TGTGCCAGCAGCCAAGTCGGACTAGCGGCCCTATACTTC
TRBJ1-1 NA TRBV5-6 NA CASSFNWGGIDTEAFF TGTGCCAGCAGCTTTAATTGGGGCGGAATTGACACTGAAGCTTTCTTT
TRBJ1-5 NA TRBV29-1 NA CSVGQAVGQPQHF TGCAGCGTTGGACAGGCGGTTGGACAGCCCCAGCATTTT
TRBJ1-6 TRBD1 TRBV2 NA CASSEETGGDSPLHF TGTGCCAGCAGTGAAGAGACAGGGGGCGACTCACCCCTCCACTTT
TRBJ2-5 NA TRBV10-3 few CAISGGETQYF TGTGCCATCAGTGGAGGGGAGACCCAGTACTTC
TRBJ2-3 NA TRBV5-1 NA CASSLLGADEQYF TGCGCCAGCAGCTTGCTGGGGGCGGATGAGCAGTATTTT
TRBJ2-7 TRBD2 TRBV6-2/TRBV6-3 NA CASSYPAGSVYEQYF TGTGCCAGCAGTTACCCAGCGGGGAGTGTCTACGAGCAGTACTTC
TRBJ1-4 NA TRBV7-9 NA CASSLSSNTGNEKLFF TGTGCCAGCAGCTTAAGTAGCAATACAGGGAATGAAAAACTGTTTTTT
TRBJ2-7 TRBD1 TRBV7-9 NA CASSNTGGSAIYEQYF TGTGCCAGCAGCAATACAGGGGGAAGCGCGATCTACGAGCAGTACTTC
TRBJ1-1 TRBD1 TRBV7-2 NA CASSLAQGAVNTEAFF TGTGCCAGCAGCTTAGCGCAGGGGGCAGTGAACACTGAAGCTTTCTTT
TRBJ1-1 NA TRBV14 NA CASSPPGGGGHTEAFF TGTGCCAGCAGCCCCCCCGGGGGGGGTGGTCACACTGAAGCTTTCTTT
TRBJ1-1 TRBD1 TRBV19 NA CASKNRGRTEAFF TGTGCCAGTAAAAACAGGGGGCGGACTGAAGCTTTCTTT
TRBJ2-2 TRBD2 TRBV6-4 NA CASRSSGGAGELFF TGTGCATCCCGGTCAAGCGGGGGGGCCGGGGAGCTGTTTTTT
TRBJ1-1 TRBD1 TRBV6-2/TRBV6-3 NA CASSPPGQPNTEAFF TGTGCCAGCAGTCCGCCGGGACAGCCGAACACTGAAGCTTTCTTT
TRBJ2-5 TRBD2 TRBV4-1 NA CASSLLPGGGGIQETQYF TGCGCCAGCAGCCTCCTCCCGGGGGGTGGCGGAATACAAGAGACCCAGTACTTC
TRBJ1-2 NA TRBV20-1 NA CSASRLGSYGYTF TGCAGTGCTAGTAGGCTGGGGAGCTATGGCTACACCTTC
TRBJ2-5 TRBD2 TRBV5-1 NA CASSSSGGEAETQYF TGCGCCAGCAGCTCCTCGGGGGGGGAGGCAGAGACCCAGTACTTC
TRBJ1-1 TRBD1 TRBV6-1 NA CASSEAGQGNTEAFF TGTGCCAGCAGTGAAGCGGGACAGGGGAACACTGAAGCTTTCTTT
TRBJ2-1 NA TRBV19 NA CASSIASRVPYNEQFF TGTGCCAGTAGTATAGCGTCCAGGGTACCCTACAATGAGCAGTTCTTC
TRBJ1-5 NA TRBV30 NA CAWSLGQSLHSNQPQHF TGTGCCTGGAGTTTGGGACAATCACTTCATAGCAATCAGCCCCAGCATTTT
TRBJ1-1 NA TRBV4-2 NA CASSQPQGFTEAFF TGTGCCAGCAGCCAACCCCAGGGATTCACTGAAGCTTTCTTT